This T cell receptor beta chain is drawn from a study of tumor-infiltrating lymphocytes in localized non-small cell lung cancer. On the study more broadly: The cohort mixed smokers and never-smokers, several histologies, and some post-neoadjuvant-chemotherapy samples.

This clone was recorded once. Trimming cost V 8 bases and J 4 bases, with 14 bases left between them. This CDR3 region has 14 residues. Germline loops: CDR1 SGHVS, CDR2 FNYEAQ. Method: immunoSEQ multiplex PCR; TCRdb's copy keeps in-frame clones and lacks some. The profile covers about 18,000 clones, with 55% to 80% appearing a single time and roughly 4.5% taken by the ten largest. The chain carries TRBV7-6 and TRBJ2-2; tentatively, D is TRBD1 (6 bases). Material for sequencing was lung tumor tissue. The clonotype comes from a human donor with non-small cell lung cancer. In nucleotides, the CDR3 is TGTGCCAGCGCGAGGGCAGGGGCCACCGGGGAGCTGTTTTTT. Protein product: CASARAGATGELFF.